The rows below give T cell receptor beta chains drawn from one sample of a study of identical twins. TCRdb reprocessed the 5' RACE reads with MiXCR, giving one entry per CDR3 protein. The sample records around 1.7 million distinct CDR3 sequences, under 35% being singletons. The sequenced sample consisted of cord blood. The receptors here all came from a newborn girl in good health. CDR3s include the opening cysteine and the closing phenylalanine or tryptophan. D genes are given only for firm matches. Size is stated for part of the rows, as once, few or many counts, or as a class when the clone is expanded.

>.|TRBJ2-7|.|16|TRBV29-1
TGCAGCGTTGATGGGGAGTGGCGGGAACCCTACAATGAGCAGTACTTC
CSVDGEWREPYNEQYF
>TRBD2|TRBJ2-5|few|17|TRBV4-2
TGTGCCAGCAGCCAAGCGGGACTAGCGTCTCTTAAAGAGACCCAGTACTTC
CASSQAGLASLKETQYF
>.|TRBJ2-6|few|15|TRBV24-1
TGTGCCACCGAATTAGCGAGCTCTGGGGCCAACGTCCTGACTTTC
CATELASSGANVLTF
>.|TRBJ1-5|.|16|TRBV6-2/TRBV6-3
TGTGCCAGCAGTTACGGCATCAGGGACCTTAATCAGCCCCAGCATTTT
CASSYGIRDLNQPQHF
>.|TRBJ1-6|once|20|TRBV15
TGTGCCACCAGCAGAGATCGGGAGAGGGGCTACGCTCTATATAATTCACCCCTCCACTTT
CATSRDRERGYALYNSPLHF
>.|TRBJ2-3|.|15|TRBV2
TGTGCCAGCAGCGCCTTACAGGGTGCCGCAGATACGCAGTATTTT
CASSALQGAADTQYF
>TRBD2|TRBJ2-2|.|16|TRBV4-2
TGTGCCAGCAGCACAGGACTAGCGGGATACACCGGGGAGCTGTTTTTT
CASSTGLAGYTGELFF
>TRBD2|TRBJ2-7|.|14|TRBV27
TGTGCCAGCCGTCCTCGCGGACTAGCCCTCGAGCAGTACTTC
CASRPRGLALEQYF
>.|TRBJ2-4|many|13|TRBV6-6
TGTGCCAGCTCAGAAGCAGGGGATAACATTCAGTACTTC
CASSEAGDNIQYF
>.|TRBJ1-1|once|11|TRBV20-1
TGCAGTGCCCCACAGGACACTGAAGCTTTCTTT
CSAPQDTEAFF
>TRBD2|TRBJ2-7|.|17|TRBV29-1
TGCAGCGTTGAAGGGGCCCAGACTAGCGGGAGACCCTACGAGCAGTACTTC
CSVEGAQTSGRPYEQYF